This TCR beta chain stems from a study of T cell changes during pregnancy in multiple sclerosis. The method was immunoSEQ multiplex PCR; TCRdb's version includes in-frame clones alone and lacks a portion of them. The data hold 35,000 to 45,000 clones, with 91% observed a single time. The CDR3 loop spans 15 amino acids. Deletions cut 5 bases from V and 2 bases from J, with 14 bases between. Germline CDR1 reads KGHSH; CDR2 reads LQKENI. The starting material was CD4+ T cells from peripheral blood mononuclear cells, obtained in the second trimester of pregnancy. The gene calls are TRBV18 and TRBJ2-3, with TRBD2 as a possible D gene (5 bases). This TCR came from a female donor in good health, enrolled as a control in a pregnancy study. This CDR3 is CASSNLGLNTDTQYF. CDR3 nucleotide sequence: TGTGCCAGCTCAAATTTAGGACTTAACACAGATACGCAGTATTTT.